The T cell receptor (beta chain) described here comes from a study of T-cell memory formation after mild COVID-19 listed by TCRdb under 2021. Regarding the study in general: Most TCR sequence clusters were specific to one of the two donors. Longitudinal TCRalpha and TCRbeta repertoire sequencing tracked T-cell clones expanding and contracting after mild COVID-19 in two donors. The cohort comprised two young, previously healthy adult volunteers, one female and one male.

This clonotype appeared many times. This receptor's antigen is unknown. No base quality values were provided; no much bigger clone lies one nucleotide off. Results the study describes overall, beyond this receptor: Clones contracting from day 15 to 85 had balanced CD4/CD8 phenotypes, while a second wave expanding from day 15 to 37 was biased towards CD4+. Contracting CD4+ clones appeared mostly in the CM and EM memory subsets, whereas CD8+ clones were enriched in EMRA. Only a couple of mild cases were covered in the study, and larger cohorts including severe cases with pre-infection samples were considered necessary. Some responding clones were found in pre-infection memory, which suggests that pre-existing cross-reactive memory T cells took part in the SARS-CoV-2 response. SARS-CoV-2 specificity was not confirmed for the second-wave clones peaking on day 37.

Ficoll-Paque density gradient centrifugation was the method used to isolate PBMCs. Sequenced using an Illumina NovaSeq 6000. Using 5'RACE with constant-segment primers, TCRalpha and TCRbeta cDNA libraries were constructed, with sample barcodes and unique molecular identifiers added in the process. RNA was extracted from every sample with Trizol reagent. Amplification of the libraries took two PCR steps, and the second step added a second sample barcode plus Illumina TruSeq adapters. Libraries were sequenced on an Illumina NovaSeq with 2 x 150 bp paired-end reads. The study's processing was this. With migec v1.2.7, reads were demultiplexed and then collapsed into UMI-guided consensus sequences. Using mixcr v2.1.11, UMI consensuses were aligned to TRA and TRB V and J templates and then assembled into clonotypes. Expanded or contracted clonotypes were those called significant by both edgeR and NoisET, with noise models trained on biological replicates. edgeR calls used a false discovery rate-adjusted p below 0.01 and a log2 fold-change threshold of 1. As an exploratory analysis of dynamics, max-normalized trajectories of the 1000 most abundant clonotypes were examined with PCA combined with hierarchical clustering. Separately sequenced CD4+ and CD8+ repertoires were used to assign a CD4 or CD8 phenotype to each responding clone. The public sequencing data were trimmed at Q25 with fastp and processed into clonotypes with MiXCR by TCRdb, which kept only in-frame beta chains. Records with the same CDR3 protein are collapsed into one entry carrying the most frequent genes and DNA. The V and J calls reflect TCRdb's pipeline rather than the authors' work. The sample data list hundreds of thousands of distinct CDR3 sequences, and 12% to 15% of these were observed just once. The top ten clonotypes cover approximately 22% of the sample.

Germline trimming amounts to 2 bases on V and 3 bases on J, with 1 as the count of junction bases outside the gene matches. The germline V gene encodes CDR1 SGHTA and CDR2 FQGTGA. There are 15 amino acids in the CDR3, from cysteine to phenylalanine inclusive. Only CDR3 DNA remains: 45 bases, in frame from the first base. The V gene is TRBV7-3 and the J gene is TRBJ2-1; 10 junctional bases match TRBD2. The TCR originated in a man younger than 30 who had mild COVID-19 (a few samples of this study predate the infection). The sample titles of this study are shuffled in the database, so cell type and time point are left out; the donor was told from shared clones. The source material was PBMCs or a T cell subset sorted from them (not recorded which). Here the CDR3 is given as CASSLVAGGYNEQFF. The nucleotides are TGTGCCAGCAGCTTAGTAGCGGGGGGCTACAATGAGCAGTTCTTC.